The source of this T cell receptor (beta chain) is a study of blood T cell repertoires in COVID-19. How the authors handled the data: Amplification from reference gene primers served as the basis for estimated nucleated cell counts. Only in-frame clones appear in the TCRdb table, and some are missing; sequencing was by immunoSEQ multiplex PCR. The V and J calls and clone size are taken from that table; D and trimming were inferred from the DNA. The data show roughly 400,000 clones, nearly 90% seen once. Germline CDR1 and CDR2: MGHRA and YSYEKL. The CDR3 extends over 15 amino acids. V was shortened by 4 bases and J by 6 bases, with 16 bases between the two germline ends. Recruitment covered some 25 US areas and drew participants whose ages spanned roughly 18 to 95 years.

The clonotype comes from a middle-aged woman with acute COVID-19. The chain joins TRBV4-1 to TRBJ2-1; weak D call: TRBD1 (5 bases). The sample comprised PBMCs or T cells enriched from blood (not recorded which). The CDR3 DNA is TGCGCCAGCAGCCTACAGGCCCTAGTGGGCAATGAGCAGTTCTTC. Its translation: CASSLQALVGNEQFF.